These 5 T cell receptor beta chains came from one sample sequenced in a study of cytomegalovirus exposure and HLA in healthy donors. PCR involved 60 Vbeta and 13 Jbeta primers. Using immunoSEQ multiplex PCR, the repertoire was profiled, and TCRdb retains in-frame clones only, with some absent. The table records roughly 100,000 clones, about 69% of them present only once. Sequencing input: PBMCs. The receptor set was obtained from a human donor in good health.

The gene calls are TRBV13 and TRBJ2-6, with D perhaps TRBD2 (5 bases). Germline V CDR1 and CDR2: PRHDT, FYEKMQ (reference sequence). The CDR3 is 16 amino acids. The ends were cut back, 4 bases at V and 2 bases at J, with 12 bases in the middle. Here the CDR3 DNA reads TGTGCCAGCAGCTCTTACCGGGATCCTGGGGCCAACGTCCTGACTTTC. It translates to CASSSYRDPGANVLTF. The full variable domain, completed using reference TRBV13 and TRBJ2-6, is AAGVIQSPRHLIKEKRETATLKCYPIPRHDTVYWYQQGPGQDPQFLISFYEKMQSDKGSIPDRFSAQQFSDYHSELNMSSLELGDSALYFCASSSYRDPGANVLTFGAGSRLTVL.

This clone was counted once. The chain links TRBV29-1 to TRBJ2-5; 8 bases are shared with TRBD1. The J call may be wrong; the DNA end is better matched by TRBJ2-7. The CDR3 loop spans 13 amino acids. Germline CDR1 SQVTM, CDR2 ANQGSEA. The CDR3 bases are TGCAGCGTTCTGGCAGGGGGCTTCGACGAGCAGTACTTC. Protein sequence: CSVLAGGFDEQYF.

The CDR3 nucleotides read TGCGCCAGCAGCCAAAGGATCCAGGGGAGTGGCAATCAGCCCCAGCATTTT. It codes for CASSQRIQGSGNQPQHF. The chain carries TRBV4-1 and TRBJ1-5; a weak D match, TRBD1 (6 bases). V lost 2 bases to trimming and J lost 2 bases, with 16 bases between them. The CDR3 covers 17 residues. Germline V gives CDR1 MGHRA, CDR2 YSYEKL.

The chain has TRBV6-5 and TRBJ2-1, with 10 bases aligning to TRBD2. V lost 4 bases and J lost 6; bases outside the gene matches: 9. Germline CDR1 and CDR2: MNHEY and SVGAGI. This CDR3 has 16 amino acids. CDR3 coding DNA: TGTGCCAGCAGTTTAAGTCTAGCGGGAGTGGGCAATGAGCAGTTCTTC. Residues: CASSLSLAGVGNEQFF.

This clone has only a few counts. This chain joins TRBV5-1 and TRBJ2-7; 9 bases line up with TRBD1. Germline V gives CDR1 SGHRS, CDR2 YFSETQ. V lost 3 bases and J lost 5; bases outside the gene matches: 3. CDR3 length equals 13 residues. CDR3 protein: CASSWTGEDEQYF. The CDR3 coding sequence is TGCGCCAGCAGCTGGACAGGGGAAGACGAGCAGTACTTC.